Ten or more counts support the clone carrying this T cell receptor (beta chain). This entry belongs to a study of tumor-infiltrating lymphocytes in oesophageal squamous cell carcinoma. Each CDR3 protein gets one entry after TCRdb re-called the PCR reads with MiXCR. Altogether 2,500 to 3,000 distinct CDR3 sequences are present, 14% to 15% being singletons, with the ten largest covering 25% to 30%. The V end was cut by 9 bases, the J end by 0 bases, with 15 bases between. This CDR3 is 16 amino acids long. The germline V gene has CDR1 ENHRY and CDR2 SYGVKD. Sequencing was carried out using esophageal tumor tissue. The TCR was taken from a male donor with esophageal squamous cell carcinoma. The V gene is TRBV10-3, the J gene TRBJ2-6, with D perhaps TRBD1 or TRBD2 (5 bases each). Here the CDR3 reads CAITRGPLSGANVLTF. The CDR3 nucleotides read TGTGCCATAACTCGGGGACCGCTCTCTGGGGCCAACGTCCTGACTTTC.